Described below is a single T cell receptor (beta chain) sequence and its context. The entry originates in a study of T-cell memory formation after mild COVID-19. MiXCR, run by TCRdb on the 5' RACE reads, gives a single entry per CDR3 protein. The sample consists of about 360,000 distinct CDR3 sequences, approximately 15% of them appearing once. Germline loops: CDR1 SGHNT, CDR2 YENEEA. Trimming left V 4 bases short and J 3 bases short, with 14 bases between. CDR3 size: 15 residues. Sequenced: PBMCs or a T cell subset sorted from them (not recorded which). The source of this sequence is a man between 18 and 29 years old who had mild COVID-19 (a few samples of this study predate the infection). Cell type and time point are not known. The genes are TRBV11-3 and TRBJ2-3; D possibly corresponds to TRBD2 (5 bases). CDR3 in DNA: TGTGCCAGCAGCTCAAACGGGGTTGGAACAGATACGCAGTATTTT. Protein: CASSSNGVGTDTQYF.